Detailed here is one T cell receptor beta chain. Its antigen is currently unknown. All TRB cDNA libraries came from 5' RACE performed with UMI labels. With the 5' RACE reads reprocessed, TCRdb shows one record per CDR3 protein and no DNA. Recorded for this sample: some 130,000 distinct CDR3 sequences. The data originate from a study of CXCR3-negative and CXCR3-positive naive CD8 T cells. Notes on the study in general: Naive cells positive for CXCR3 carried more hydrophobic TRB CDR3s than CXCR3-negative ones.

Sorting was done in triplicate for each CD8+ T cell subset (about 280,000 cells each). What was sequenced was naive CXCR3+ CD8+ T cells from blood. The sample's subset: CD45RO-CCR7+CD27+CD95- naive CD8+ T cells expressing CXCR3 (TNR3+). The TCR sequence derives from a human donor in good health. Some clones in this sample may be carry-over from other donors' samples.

CDR3: CASSPRGGYGGYTF. This sequence joins TRBV12-3 or TRBV12-4 and TRBJ1-2; no DNA is available, so the TRBD1 call from TCRdb remains unchecked. The CDR3 has 14 amino acids.